The TCR beta chain described here comes from a study of siplizumab effects on memory and regulatory T cells. Points from the study as a whole: Most proliferating CD4+ or CD8+ clones, roughly 75-96%, had no naive or memory assignment. No functional test confirmed suppression by proliferating siplizumab-culture Tregs. In the presence of siplizumab, alloreactive sequences traceable to unstimulated CD4+ memory cells were significantly reduced. Memory T cells appeared less diverse than naive cells, which seemed to contribute substantially to alloresponse.

A note on this clone: The target antigen is unknown.

The data were produced by immunoSEQ multiplex PCR, yet TCRdb's version contains in-frame clones alone and is incomplete. The data show some 100,000 clones, with roughly 94% seen just once and about 0.6% held by the top ten. The CDR3 consists of 13 residues. CDR1 and CDR2 from the germline V gene are MNHNS and SASEGT. Deletions cut 7 bases from V and 5 bases from J, with 11 bases between. This rearrangement joins TRBV6-1 to TRBJ1-4; D is possibly TRBD1 (5 bases). The material sequenced was Tregs sorted from blood. The origin of this receptor is a human donor in good health. The CDR3 sequence is CASTRQRNEKLFF. Here the CDR3 DNA reads TGTGCCAGCACCCGACAGCGAAATGAAAAACTGTTTTTT.